Here is one TCR beta chain with its context. Its antigen is still unknown. This specimen belongs to a study of cytomegalovirus exposure and HLA in healthy donors. General study results and limits: Across donors, presence/absence analyses took sequencing depth to be roughly uniform.

The CDR3 extends over 15 amino acids. Germline lookup yields CDR1 SSHAT and CDR2 FNYEAQ (reference sequence). V lost 5 bases and J 0 bases, leaving 14 bases between the germline ends. The PCR ran on 60 Vbeta and 13 Jbeta primers. Profiling relied on immunoSEQ multiplex PCR, and the TCRdb table lists in-frame clones only, not all of them. The sample holds about 160,000 clones, about two thirds seen once. This receptor was taken from a woman in her 30s in good health and CMV-seronegative. The specimen sequenced was PBMCs. The chain is built from TRBV7-7 and TRBJ2-7; weak D call: TRBD1 (6 bases). The chain's CDR3 is CASSAQQGLSYEQYF. CDR3 bases: TGTGCCAGCAGCGCCCAACAGGGCCTCTCCTACGAGCAGTACTTC.